This paragraph reports one TCR beta chain. What antigen it recognizes has not been identified. No per-base quality is available; no much larger clone lies one base away. The data were obtained in a study of blood T cell repertoires in COVID-19 (dated by TCRdb to about 2020). Some background on the complete study: The collaborator samples originated in the United States, Italy and Spain and spanned the acute and convalescent phases of COVID-19. Where HLA class I and class II types were available, the types were taken from metadata supplied by the sample provider, not from assay-based typing. Deeply sampled blood TCRbeta repertoires from subjects exposed to, actively infected with, or recovered from COVID-19 were included in the dataset. The prospective study material was composed of cDNA or gDNA derived from T cells, B-cell-depleted T cells, or PBMCs. Nearly every sample came with metadata listing a de-identified subject ID, COVID-19 status, age in years and sex. The samples were drawn from two sources: the first 160 participants of the ongoing ImmuneRACE study, and approximately 1,300 subjects contributed by 6 global collaborators. The repertoires were released in a freely available public database intended as a resource for research on the immune response to SARS-CoV-2. General conclusions and limits of the study: The amount of clinical and demographic metadata varied by source and participant and was provided uncurated.

The immunoSEQ Assay, a bias-controlled multiplex PCR, was used to amplify TCRbeta CDR3 regions from genomic DNA. As for how the authors treated the data: The number of nucleated cells in each sample was estimated by amplification of reference gene primers within the assay. To quantify the absolute abundance of each unique TCRbeta CDR3 rearrangement, sequence reads were collapsed and filtered. For each sample, productive Simpson clonality was calculated as the square root of Simpson's diversity index across productive rearrangements. TCRdb re-hosts the immuneACCESS table, in-frame sequences only. Its copies lack some clones; in the studies checked, an unresolved V gene accounts for under half of them, and the cause for the rest is not known. V, J and clone size are taken as reported in that table, and D and trimming were inferred from the DNA itself. Present in this sample are 55,000 to 65,000 clones, around four fifths of which were seen just once. The top ten clonotypes cover roughly 29% of the sample.

The V end gives up 1 base and the J end 7 bases, leaving 5 bases in the junction not matched to a gene. The CDR3 goes from the cysteine to the phenylalanine over 15 residues. Just CDR3 DNA is preserved here, 45 bases in frame from base 1. The CDR1 and CDR2 encoded by the germline V gene are SGHAT and FQNNGV. In Seattle, one collaborating source enrolled patients while the infection was active and tracked those patients longitudinally over the course of disease. Collaborating institutions collected whole blood in K2EDTA tubes following their own protocols. For TCRbeta analysis, collaborators shipped samples as frozen whole blood, isolated PBMCs, or DNA extracted from either of those sample types.

The chain is made from TRBV11-2 and TRBJ2-1, and 9 junctional nucleotides match TRBD2. The sequenced sample consisted of peripheral blood. This clonotype was sampled from a man between 60 and 75 years old with COVID-19, enrolled during active disease. The CDR3 region reads CASSLGGGRGNEQFF. In nucleotides, the sequence is TGTGCCAGCAGCTTAGGAGGCGGGAGGGGTAATGAGCAGTTCTTC. Reference TRBV11-2 and TRBJ2-1 genes cover what lies past the CDR3, so the full variable domain is EAGVAQSPRYKIIEKRQSVAFWCNPISGHATLYWYQQILGQGPKLLIQFQNNGVVDDSQLPKDRFSAERLKGVDSTLKIQPAKLEDSAVYLCASSLGGGRGNEQFFGPGTRLTVL.